These 29 T cell receptor beta chains were sequenced from one sample in a study of blood T cell repertoires in COVID-19. Assay used: immunoSEQ multiplex PCR; TCRdb lists only in-frame clones, some missing. The repertoire includes approximately 100,000 clones, about 80% of them detected once, and roughly a tenth sits in the top ten. Sequenced input: peripheral blood. The receptor set was obtained from a man between 65 and 85 years old with acute or convalescent COVID-19.

The chain employs TRBV20-1 and TRBJ2-1, with no clear D. CDR1 is DFQATT and CDR2 is SNEGSKA in the germline V gene (reference sequence). This CDR3 has 15 residues. V lost 3 bases to trimming and J lost 2 bases, with 14 bases between them. The CDR3 reads CSASSGIIPYNEQFF. The CDR3, as DNA: TGCAGTGCTAGTAGTGGCATTATCCCCTACAATGAGCAGTTCTTC.

The chain carries TRBV7-3 and TRBJ2-1; no reliable D call. Germline lookup yields CDR1 SGHTA and CDR2 FQGTGA. V lost 5 bases, J lost 1 base, and 6 bases lay in between. The CDR3 extends over 13 amino acids. This CDR3 is CASSAGSYNEQFF. The CDR3 nucleotides are TGTGCCAGCAGCGCAGGATCCTACAATGAGCAGTTCTTC.

This rearrangement joins TRBV30 to TRBJ2-5; weak D call: TRBD1 (5 bases). Germline V CDR1 and CDR2: GTSNPN, SVGIG (reference sequence). CDR3 length equals 14 residues. The V end lost 4 bases, the J end lost 6 bases, and 18 bases lay between the germline ends. The CDR3 bases are TGTGCCTGGACAGGAACGAAAGGGGCGAAGACCCAGTACTTC. Amino acid sequence: CAWTGTKGAKTQYF.

The V gene is TRBV3-1 (or the pseudogene TRBV3-2), the J gene TRBJ2-2, with TRBD1 matching 7 bases. The ends lost 5 bases at V and 6 bases at J; junction bases unmatched: 3. CDR1 LGHDT and CDR2 YNNKEL come from the germline V gene (reference sequence). The CDR3 contains 13 residues. CDR3 nucleotide sequence: TGTGCCAGCAGCGCCGACAGGGCCGGGGAGCTGTTTTTT. Protein product: CASSADRAGELFF.

This chain links TRBV19 with TRBJ2-2, with a tentative D call TRBD2 (6 bases). The germline V gene has CDR1 LNHDA and CDR2 SQIVND (reference sequence). The germline V and J ends were trimmed by 10 bases and 0 bases, with 18 bases remaining between them. The CDR3 runs to 16 residues. The CDR3 DNA is TGTGCCACTCCGAAGGTGGGCGGGACGAACACCGGGGAGCTGTTTTTT. Its translation: CATPKVGGTNTGELFF.

The chain couples TRBV7-2 to TRBJ1-6, with TRBD1 matching over 8 bases. The CDR3 totals 17 residues. CDR1 is SGHTA, CDR2 FQGNSA, per germline. After removal of 5 bases from V and 6 bases from J, the junction contained 12 bases not matched to a gene. CDR3 sequence: CASSRLPGTGSNSPLHF. In DNA, the CDR3 is TGTGCCAGCAGCCGCCTACCAGGGACAGGAAGTAATTCACCCCTCCACTTT.

The chain is built from TRBV18 and TRBJ1-1, with no clear D. The V gene's germline CDR1 is KGHSH and CDR2 LQKENI. There are 13 residues in the CDR3. V lost 5 bases and J 1 base, leaving 8 bases between the germline ends. The CDR3 bases are TGTGCCAGCTCAGGGCAGAAGAACACTGAAGCTTTCTTT. Translated, it gives CASSGQKNTEAFF.

This clone was detected only once. The chain couples TRBV5-1 to TRBJ2-1, with 8 nucleotides matching TRBD2. Germline V lookup: CDR1 SGHRS, CDR2 YFSETQ. CDR3 length equals 16 residues. V shed 4 bases, J shed 3 bases, and the junction held 9 bases outside the gene matches. The CDR3 nucleotides read TGCGCCAGCAGCGAATTAGCGGGGACAAGCTACAATGAGCAGTTCTTC. This encodes CASSELAGTSYNEQFF.

The chain has TRBV4-1 and TRBJ1-5; D is unresolved. Trimming removed 1 base at V and 7 bases at J, with 11 bases between. This CDR3 spans 14 amino acids. Germline CDR1 and CDR2: MGHRA and YSYEKL. Here the CDR3 reads CASSQAPRRQPQHF. DNA of the CDR3: TGCGCCAGCAGCCAAGCCCCCAGGAGGCAGCCCCAGCATTTT.

The V call is TRBV3-1 (or the pseudogene TRBV3-2), the J call TRBJ2-7; TRBD1 matches at 7 bases. CDR1 and CDR2 from the germline V gene are LGHDT and YNNKEL (reference sequence). The CDR3 extends over 17 amino acids. V was clipped by 4 bases and J by 2 bases; unmatched bases: 14. The CDR3 sequence is CASSPKISTGVTYEQYF. CDR3 bases: TGTGCCAGCAGCCCGAAGATAAGTACAGGGGTGACCTACGAGCAGTACTTC.

The V gene is TRBV6-5, the J gene TRBJ1-1; TRBD1 is a possible D gene (5 bases). The V end was cut by 0 bases, the J end by 5 bases, with 7 bases between. The germline V gene encodes CDR1 MNHEY and CDR2 SVGAGI. The CDR3 spans 13 residues. The CDR3 is CASSYSRQTEAFF. The CDR3 DNA reads as TGTGCCAGCAGTTACTCCCGACAGACTGAAGCTTTCTTT.

The chain is built from TRBV11-2 and TRBJ1-1; D is unclear. Trimming left V 0 bases short and J 11 bases short, with 19 bases between. Germline lookup yields CDR1 SGHAT and CDR2 FQNNGV. This CDR3 is built from 15 residues. The CDR3 DNA is TGTGCCAGCAGCTTAGAATTGCGGGTGGGCCGGCGGGCTTTCTTT. This sequence encodes CASSLELRVGRRAFF.

V gene TRBV7-9 combines with J gene TRBJ1-2, with a possible D match to TRBD1 (6 bases). The CDR3 extends over 14 amino acids. Trimming took off 5 bases at V and 4 bases at J, with 14 bases between the two ends. The V gene's germline CDR1 is SEHNR and CDR2 FQNEAQ (reference sequence). The CDR3 DNA sequence: TGTGCCAGCAGCCCCACAGGGATGGGCTATGGCTACACCTTC. This encodes CASSPTGMGYGYTF.

The V and J genes are TRBV30 and TRBJ1-2; D unclear. Trimming left V 8 bases short and J 4 bases short, with 14 bases between. Germline V gene data show CDR1 as GTSNPN and CDR2 as SVGIG (reference sequence). The CDR3 is 12 amino acids. The chain's CDR3 is CAGLTSFYGYTF. The CDR3 DNA is TGTGCCGGGTTGACTTCTTTCTATGGCTACACCTTC.

The rearrangement joins TRBV2 to TRBJ1-2; the match to TRBD1 covers 7 bases. Germline CDR1 and CDR2: SNHLY and FYNNEI. This CDR3 contains 13 residues. V lost 7 bases and J lost 6; bases outside the gene matches: 8. The CDR3 DNA reads as TGTGCCAGCAAACTAGGGCAGGGGGATGGCTACACCTTC. Its protein product is CASKLGQGDGYTF.

The chain has TRBV3-1 (or the pseudogene TRBV3-2) and TRBJ1-2; 7 nucleotides align to TRBD1. The junction had 4 bases not matched to a gene; V was cut back by 3 bases and J by 0 bases. The CDR3 is 15 residues long. Germline V gene data show CDR1 as LGHDT and CDR2 as YNNKEL (reference sequence). The CDR3 loop reads CASSQTGQANYGYTF. The CDR3, as DNA: TGTGCCAGCAGCCAGACAGGGCAAGCTAACTATGGCTACACCTTC.

The J gene is TRBJ2-7, the V gene TRBV2, with 8 nucleotides matching TRBD2. V was pared by 11 bases and J by 0 bases, with 12 bases of the junction left unmatched. This CDR3 has 15 residues. Germline V gene sequence: CDR1 SNHLY, CDR2 FYNNEI. The DNA for the CDR3 is TGTGCCTCCCAGACTAGCGACAAGCCCTCCTACGAGCAGTACTTC. This encodes CASQTSDKPSYEQYF.

This clone showed up just once. This chain joins TRBV11-2 and TRBJ2-4, with D tentatively TRBD2 (5 bases). The CDR3 has 14 amino acids. Germline V gene data show CDR1 as SGHAT and CDR2 as FQNNGV. V was cut by 5 bases and J by 5 bases, with 13 bases left in between. CDR3: CASSPRTLQNIQYF. CDR3 DNA: TGTGCCAGCAGCCCTCGGACTCTCCAAAACATTCAGTACTTC.

This clone was detected only a few times. This chain uses TRBV7-9 with TRBJ2-3; no firm D call. V was shortened by 7 bases and J by 6 bases, with 8 bases between the two germline ends. The germline V gene encodes CDR1 SEHNR and CDR2 FQNEAQ (reference sequence). The CDR3 loop spans 11 amino acids. CDR3 coding DNA: TGTGCCAGCACCTCCGAGGATACGCAGTATTTT. This gives the protein CASTSEDTQYF.

CDR3 DNA: TGTGCCAGCTCATCCGACCTCAGTCGACTCTCTGGAAACACCATATATTTT. Translating it yields CASSSDLSRLSGNTIYF. The rearrangement links TRBV18 to TRBJ1-3; D gene unclear. CDR3 size: 17 residues. Deletions cut 5 bases from V and 0 bases from J, with 17 bases between. Germline lookup yields CDR1 KGHSH and CDR2 LQKENI. The full variable domain, in which reference TRBV18 and TRBJ1-3 provide the parts outside the CDR3, is NAGVMQNPRHLVRRRGQEARLRCSPMKGHSHVYWYRQLPEEGLKFMVYLQKENIIDESGMPKERFSAEFPKEGPSILRIQQVVRGDSAAYFCASSSDLSRLSGNTIYFGEGSWLTVV.

Notes on this clone: The same CDR3 can be traced to other DNA sequences in this sample. The rearrangement links TRBV7-9 to TRBJ2-7; maybe TRBD2 (6 bases). The CDR3 length is 11 residues. V lost 8 bases, J lost 4 bases, and 9 bases lay in between. Germline-derived CDR1 and CDR2 are SEHNR and FQNEAQ (reference sequence). The CDR3 coding sequence is TGTGCCAGCCTGGGGGGATACGAGCAGTACTTC. It is translated as CASLGGYEQYF.

Note on this clone: At the DNA level, this CDR3 is encoded by other sequences in the same sample as well. V and J are TRBV18 and TRBJ1-1, with TRBD1 as a possible D gene (5 bases). V was shortened by 4 bases and J by 3 bases, with 9 bases between the two germline ends. The CDR3 extends over 13 amino acids. CDR1 is KGHSH and CDR2 is LQKENI in the germline V gene. In DNA, the CDR3 is TGTGCCAGCTCACAAGGGGTTGACACTGAAGCTTTCTTT. Translated: CASSQGVDTEAFF.

The J gene is TRBJ2-1, the V gene TRBV29-1, with D possibly matching TRBD1 (5 bases). Trimming pared 7 bases from V and 10 bases from J, leaving 17 bases between. The CDR3 extends over 12 amino acids. The V gene's germline CDR1 is SQVTM and CDR2 ANQGSEA. The CDR3 loop is CSAKDDRWEQFF. CDR3 in DNA: TGCAGCGCTAAAGATGACAGATGGGAGCAGTTCTTC.

The CDR3 spells CASSPWTGGQPQHF. DNA for the CDR3: TGTGCCAGCAGTCCGTGGACGGGCGGGCAGCCCCAGCATTTT. The chain recombines TRBV27 with TRBJ1-5; D is uncertain. CDR1 is MNHEY and CDR2 is SMNVEV in the germline V gene (reference sequence). The length of the CDR3 is 14 residues. V lost 5 bases and J 7 bases, leaving 15 bases between the germline ends.

CDR3 nucleotides: TGCGCCAGCAGTGATGCGGGGGGCACCGGGGAGCTGTTTTTT. The encoded protein is CASSDAGGTGELFF. This chain connects TRBV10-1 to TRBJ2-2, with 8 bases that match TRBD2. The CDR3 has 14 residues. V was clipped by 3 bases and J by 4 bases; unmatched bases: 1. CDR1 is WNHNN, CDR2 SYGVQD, per germline (reference sequence).

This clone was detected only a few times. The chain couples TRBV7-8 to TRBJ1-5; D gene unclear. The germline V gene encodes CDR1 SGHVS and CDR2 FQNEAQ. V shed 3 bases and J shed 3 bases, with 15 bases lying between them. The CDR3 has 16 residues. The CDR3 coding sequence is TGTGCCAGCAGCTTCGGGCTCCTCGGGGACAATCAGCCCCAGCATTTT. It translates to CASSFGLLGDNQPQHF.

The chain joins TRBV30 to TRBJ1-3, with 8 positions matching TRBD1. V was pared by 6 bases and J by 4 bases, with 5 bases of the junction left unmatched. The CDR3 extends over 13 amino acids. Germline CDR1 GTSNPN, CDR2 SVGIG (reference sequence). The CDR3, as DNA: TGTGCCTGCCCGGACAGGGTGGGAAACACCATATATTTT. Translation: CACPDRVGNTIYF.

J is TRBJ2-3 and V is TRBV5-6; 7 nucleotides line up with TRBD2. The CDR3 is 16 residues long. The V segment lost 1 base and the J segment 4 bases; nucleotides outside the gene matches: 9. Germline V gene lookup returns CDR1 SGHDT and CDR2 YYEEEE. The CDR3 DNA sequence: TGTGCCAGCAGCTTGAGGCCTAGCGGTCCCCCAGATACGCAGTATTTT. Translated: CASSLRPSGPPDTQYF.

This chain connects TRBV7-9 to TRBJ1-3; D gene uncertain. CDR1 and CDR2 from the germline V gene are SEHNR and FQNEAQ (reference sequence). With 1 base removed from V and 2 bases from J, the gap between germline ends came to 6 bases. The CDR3 spans 14 residues. CDR3 protein: CASSLGQAGNTIYF. Here the CDR3 DNA reads TGTGCCAGCAGCTTAGGTCAGGCTGGAAACACCATATATTTT.